This entry lists 9 T cell receptor beta chains sequenced from one sample in a study of T-cell reconstitution after alpha-beta-depleted transplantation in children. Unique molecular identifiers were built into the TCRbeta library. TCRdb itself ran the PCR reads through MiXCR, one entry per CDR3 protein. The sample shows about 16,000 distinct CDR3 sequences, 4.5% to 6.5% of them seen only once. The sample here was PBMCs, taken before TCRalphabeta/CD19-depleted stem cell transplant. Every receptor here comes from a boy under 18 with acute lymphoblastic leukemia, due to receive a stem cell transplant.

This clonotype occurred many times. This chain uses TRBV6-5 with TRBJ2-1; 11 nucleotides line up with TRBD2. V trimming: 7 bases; J trimming: 5 bases; junction bases outside the gene matches: 16. The CDR3 is 18 amino acids. Per the germline V gene, CDR1 is MNHEY and CDR2 is SVGAGI. CDR3 bases: TGTGCCAGCAACGGACTAGCGGGTGGTTTCAATCCAAACAATGAGCAGTTCTTC. Residues: CASNGLAGGFNPNNEQFF.

The gene calls are TRBV27 and TRBJ2-7, with 10 bases fitting TRBD2. The CDR3 contains 14 residues. CDR1 is MNHEY and CDR2 is SMNVEV in the germline V gene (reference sequence). V dropped 5 bases and J dropped 6; count of bases not matched to a gene: 7. The CDR3 nucleotides read TGTGCCAGCAGTCTTCTAGCGGGAGACTCCGAGCAGTACTTC. It translates to CASSLLAGDSEQYF.

This clonotype was counted many times. DNA for the CDR3: TGTGCCAGCAGTCCCACGGGCGGGGGGGCCTACGAGCAGTACTTC. It is translated as CASSPTGGGAYEQYF. This chain links TRBV13 with TRBJ2-7, with 9 bases aligning to TRBD2. CDR1 is PRHDT and CDR2 is FYEKMQ in the germline V gene (reference sequence). This CDR3 comprises 15 residues. V shed 6 bases, J shed 2 bases, and the junction held 8 bases outside the gene matches.

By frequency in the sample, this clonotype is medium-sized (0.01 to 0.1%). The J gene is TRBJ2-3, the V gene TRBV12-3 or TRBV12-4; TRBD2 aligns across 10 bases. The CDR3 is 18 amino acids. After removal of 5 bases from V and 4 bases from J, the junction contained 15 bases not matched to a gene. CDR3 region: CASSPPSSGGLPADTQYF. The CDR3 nucleotides are TGTGCCAGCAGTCCCCCTTCTAGCGGGGGCCTCCCGGCAGATACGCAGTATTTT.

This clonotype was picked up many times. The CDR3 coding sequence is TGTGCCAGCAGCCCAGAGGGCGGGAGGGGCCACGAGCAGTACTTC. It codes for CASSPEGGRGHEQYF. This chain links TRBV9 with TRBJ2-7; 9 nucleotides agree with TRBD2. Germline V lookup: CDR1 SGDLS, CDR2 YYNGEE. The V gene end was trimmed by 4 bases and the J gene end by 5 bases; junction bases not matched to a gene: 10. The CDR3 runs 15 residues.

This clonotype has ten or more counts. It is likely a read error, because the conserved phenylalanine at the end of the CDR3 is missing. The chain recombines TRBV12-3 or TRBV12-4 with TRBJ2-7; 12 bases line up with TRBD2. Losses at the gene ends were 2 bases for V and 4 bases for J; bases not matched to a gene: 12. The CDR3 extends over 18 amino acids. CDR3 residues: CASSLNRLAGDAGYEQYN. The CDR3 DNA is TGTGCCAGCAGTTTAAACCGACTAGCGGGGGACGCCGGATACGAGCAGTACAAC.

The table lists this clonotype with many counts. The V call is TRBV2, the J call TRBJ2-3; TRBD1 is a possible D gene (6 bases). CDR3 length equals 15 residues. Germline V CDR1 and CDR2: SNHLY, FYNNEI. The V end was cut by 4 bases, the J end by 1 base, with 12 bases between. The CDR3 DNA reads as TGTGCCAGCAGTGTGCAGGGGAAAGGCACAGATACGCAGTATTTT. This encodes CASSVQGKGTDTQYF.

In this sample, this clonotype turned up many times. V gene TRBV28 combines with J gene TRBJ2-2, with no clear D. Trimming took 3 bases from V and 5 from J, leaving 7 bases between them. Germline loops: CDR1 MDHEN, CDR2 SYDVKM. The CDR3 extends over 13 amino acids. CDR3 in amino acids: CASSFKGTGELFF. The CDR3 DNA reads TGTGCCAGCAGTTTCAAGGGAACCGGGGAGCTGTTTTTT.

This clonotype has ten or more counts. This sequence joins TRBV27 and TRBJ2-7; the D gene is possibly TRBD2 (6 bases). V lost 7 bases, J lost 3 bases, and 16 bases lay in between. The CDR3 spans 14 residues. Germline values: CDR1 MNHEY, CDR2 SMNVEV (reference sequence). The CDR3 region is CASMAGSARYEQYF. The CDR3 nucleotides read TGTGCCAGCATGGCGGGAAGTGCTCGCTACGAGCAGTACTTC.